The sequence of this TCR beta chain was determined in a study of blood T cell repertoires in COVID-19. This CDR3 is 14 amino acids long. V trimming: 3 bases; J trimming: 4 bases; junction bases outside the gene matches: 4. The germline V gene encodes CDR1 LNHNV and CDR2 YYDKDF (reference sequence). Assay: immunoSEQ multiplex PCR; the TCRdb copy retains only in-frame clones and omits some. The sample has fewer than 350,000 clones, 80% to 90% seen once. Seattle researchers signed up patients amid active infection and tracked them longitudinally. The sample comprised peripheral blood. This TCR was recovered from a woman aged 30 to 39 with COVID-19, enrolled during active disease. The chain carries TRBV15 and TRBJ1-2; TRBD1 aligns across 8 bases. CDR3 sequence reads: CATSSDRGGYGYTF. CDR3 sequence (DNA): TGTGCCACCAGCAGTGACAGGGGTGGCTATGGCTACACCTTC. The full variable domain, its missing parts supplied by reference TRBV15 and TRBJ1-2, is DAMVIQNPRYQVTQFGKPVTLSCSQTLNHNVMYWYQQKSSQAPKLLFHYYDKDFNNEADTPDNFQSRRPNTSFCFLDIRSPGLGDTAMYLCATSSDRGGYGYTFGSGTRLTVV.